A selection of T cell receptor beta chains follows, all from one sample in a study of blood T cell repertoires in COVID-19. Repertoires were generated with immunoSEQ multiplex PCR, while TCRdb's copy carries only in-frame clones and drops some. This sample yields 150,000 to 200,000 clones, of which around four fifths are seen a single time; approximately 18% belongs to the top ten. The sample comprised peripheral blood. The receptors stem from a woman of 80 years or more with acute or convalescent COVID-19. CDR3s include the opening cysteine and the closing phenylalanine or tryptophan. A D gene is named only where the DNA matches it firmly. The size of a clone is reported for some rows only, either as once, few or many, or as a class for expanded clones.

>TRBV28|once|-|TRBJ1-2
CASSETGPVYGYTF
TGTGCCAGCAGTGAGACAGGCCCGGTCTATGGCTACACCTTC
>TRBV24-1|-|TRBD2|TRBJ2-1
CATSDKLAGGGVYNEQFF
TGTGCCACCAGTGACAAACTAGCGGGAGGGGGGGTCTACAATGAGCAGTTCTTC
>TRBV11-2|few|TRBD1|TRBJ1-1
CASSLGDRNTEAFF
TGTGCCAGCAGCTTAGGGGACAGGAACACTGAAGCTTTCTTT
>TRBV4-2|-|TRBD1|TRBJ1-2
CASSQGATGYGYTF
TGTGCCAGCAGCCAAGGGGCGACAGGGTACGGCTACACCTTC
>TRBV5-4|-|TRBD1|TRBJ1-2
CASSLGQGDYYGYTF
TGTGCCAGCAGCCTTGGACAGGGGGATTACTATGGCTACACCTTC
>TRBV6-2/TRBV6-3|-|TRBD1|TRBJ2-7
CASSYGQGGEQYF
TGTGCCAGCAGTTACGGACAGGGCGGTGAGCAGTACTTC
>TRBV18|few|TRBD1|TRBJ1-1
CASSPPTGMNTEAFF
TGTGCCAGCTCACCCCCGACAGGGATGAACACTGAAGCTTTCTTT
>TRBV4-2|-|TRBD1|TRBJ1-2
CASSLYKGQGVWGYTF
TGTGCCAGCAGCCTCTACAAAGGACAGGGTGTGTGGGGCTACACCTTC
>TRBV12-5|-|TRBD1|TRBJ1-1
CASGPRGQGNTEAFF
TGTGCTAGTGGACCCAGGGGGCAGGGGAACACTGAAGCTTTCTTT
>TRBV10-1|-|TRBD1|TRBJ1-1
CASIRPGQGNMNTEAFF
TGCGCCAGTATAAGACCGGGACAGGGGAACATGAACACTGAAGCTTTCTTT
>TRBV7-2|-|TRBD1|TRBJ1-2
CASSVDRVFYGYTF
TGTGCCAGCAGCGTAGACAGGGTGTTCTATGGCTACACCTTC
>TRBV24-1|once|TRBD1|TRBJ2-5
CATSDLKGAQETQYF
TGTGCCACCAGTGATCTAAAGGGGGCCCAAGAGACCCAGTACTTC
>TRBV5-6|once|-|TRBJ2-4
CASSDRQINIQYF
TGTGCCAGCAGCGACCGACAGATAAACATTCAGTACTTC
>TRBV11-2|-|TRBD2|TRBJ2-7
CASSLGVAGADYEQYF
TGTGCCAGCAGCTTAGGCGTAGCGGGGGCCGACTACGAGCAGTACTTC
>TRBV5-1|-|TRBD2|TRBJ2-5
CASSLGGAFSRETQYF
TGCGCCAGCAGTCTCGGGGGGGCCTTCAGTAGAGAGACCCAGTACTTC
>TRBV5-1|-|TRBD2|TRBJ2-1
CASSLDGTSGSDEQFF
TGCGCCAGCAGCTTGGACGGGACTAGCGGGAGCGATGAGCAGTTCTTC
>TRBV2|-|TRBD2|TRBJ2-1
CASKYRGVSSDEQFF
TGTGCCAGCAAGTATCGGGGGGTCTCTAGCGATGAGCAGTTCTTC
>TRBV24-1|-|-|TRBJ2-1
CATSSTGEGGSYNEQFF
TGTGCCACCAGCTCGACAGGGGAGGGAGGGTCCTACAATGAGCAGTTCTTC
>TRBV9|-|TRBD1|TRBJ2-3
CASSTRTGGYTDTQYF
TGTGCCAGCAGCACCCGGACAGGGGGGTACACAGATACGCAGTATTTT
>TRBV7-9|-|TRBD1|TRBJ1-6
CASSYYRDRGNSPLHF
TGTGCCAGCAGTTACTACCGGGACAGGGGCAACTCACCCCTCCACTTT
>TRBV19|-|-|TRBJ2-7
CASSAARSSYEQYF
TGTGCCAGTAGTGCCGCAAGGAGCTCCTACGAGCAGTACTTC
>TRBV5-4|few|TRBD1|TRBJ1-1
CASSLGSWDRVEAFF
TGTGCCAGCAGCTTGGGATCTTGGGACAGGGTAGAAGCTTTCTTT
>TRBV6-5|-|TRBD1|TRBJ1-2
CASRGQGVYGYTF
TGTGCCAGCAGGGGACAGGGGGTCTATGGCTACACCTTC
>TRBV28|-|TRBD1|TRBJ2-7
CASSRWRTGGSYEQYF
TGTGCCAGCAGCCGCTGGAGGACAGGGGGCTCCTACGAGCAGTACTTC
>TRBV5-6|-|TRBD1|TRBJ1-2
CASTSPTGKSAGYTF
TGTGCCAGCACCTCCCCGACAGGGAAGAGTGCGGGCTACACCTTC